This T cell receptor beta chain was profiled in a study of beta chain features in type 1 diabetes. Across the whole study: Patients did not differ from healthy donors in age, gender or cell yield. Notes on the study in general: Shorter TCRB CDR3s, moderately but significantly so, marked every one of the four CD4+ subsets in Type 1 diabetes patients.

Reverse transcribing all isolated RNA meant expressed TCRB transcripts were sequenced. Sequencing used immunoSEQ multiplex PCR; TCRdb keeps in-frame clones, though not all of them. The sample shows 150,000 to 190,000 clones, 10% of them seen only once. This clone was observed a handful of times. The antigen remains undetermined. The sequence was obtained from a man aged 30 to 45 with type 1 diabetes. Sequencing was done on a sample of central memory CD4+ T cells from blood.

The CDR3 spells CASSPVGLSYGYTF. Here the CDR3 DNA reads TGTGCCAGCAGCCCAGTGGGACTAAGTTATGGCTACACCTTC. The chain recombines TRBV11-2 with TRBJ1-2; TRBD1 is a possible D gene (5 bases). V shed 5 bases and J shed 5 bases, with 15 bases lying between them. This CDR3 is 14 amino acids long. Germline assignment: CDR1 SGHAT and CDR2 FQNNGV.